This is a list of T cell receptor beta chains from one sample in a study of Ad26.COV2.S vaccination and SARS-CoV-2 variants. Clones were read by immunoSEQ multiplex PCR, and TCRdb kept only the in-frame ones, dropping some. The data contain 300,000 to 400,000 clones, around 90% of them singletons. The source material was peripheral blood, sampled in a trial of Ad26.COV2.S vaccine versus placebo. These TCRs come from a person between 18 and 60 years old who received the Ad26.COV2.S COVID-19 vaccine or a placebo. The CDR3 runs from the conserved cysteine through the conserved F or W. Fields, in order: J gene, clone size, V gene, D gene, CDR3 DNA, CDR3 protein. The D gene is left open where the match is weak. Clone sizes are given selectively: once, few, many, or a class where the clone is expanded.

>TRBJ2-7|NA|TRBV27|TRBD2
TGTGCCAGCAGTTTCACTAGCGGGGGCCACGAGCAGTACTTC
CASSFTSGGHEQYF
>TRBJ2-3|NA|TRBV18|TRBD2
TGTGCCAGCTCACCAGTAGCGGGGTCCACAGATACGCAGTATTTT
CASSPVAGSTDTQYF
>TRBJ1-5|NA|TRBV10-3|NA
TGTGCCACCGGCGACAATTCGGGGCAGCCCCAGCATTTT
CATGDNSGQPQHF
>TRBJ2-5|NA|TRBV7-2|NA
TGTGCCAGCAGCTTGGGCGGGGTCATCCAAGAGACCCAGTACTTC
CASSLGGVIQETQYF
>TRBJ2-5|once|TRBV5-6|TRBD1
TGTGCCAGCAGCTTCCGGACAGGGGCGGAGACCCAGTACTTC
CASSFRTGAETQYF
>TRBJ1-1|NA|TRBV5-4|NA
TGTGCCAGCAGCTTGGGGCAGGGTGTTGCTTTCTTT
CASSLGQGVAFF
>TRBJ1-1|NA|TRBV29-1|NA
TGCAGCGCCGGAGGGGGGAGAACTGAAGCTTTCTTT
CSAGGGRTEAFF
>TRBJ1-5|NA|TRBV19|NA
TGTGCCAGTAATTCCCATGTATATAGCAATCAGCCCCAGCATTTT
CASNSHVYSNQPQHF
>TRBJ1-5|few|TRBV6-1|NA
TGTGCCAGCAGTGAAGCCGGTCGCAATCAGCCCCAGCATTTT
CASSEAGRNQPQHF
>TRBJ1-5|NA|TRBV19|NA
TGTGCCAGTACCGTTGGGGGTCAGGATAATCAGCCCCAGCATTTT
CASTVGGQDNQPQHF
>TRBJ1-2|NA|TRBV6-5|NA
TGTGCCAGCAGTTACGGCGACAGCTCCGGGGGCTACACCTTC
CASSYGDSSGGYTF
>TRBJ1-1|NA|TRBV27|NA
TGTGCCAGCAGTCCTTTTCACGGTGACACTGAAGCTTTCTTT
CASSPFHGDTEAFF
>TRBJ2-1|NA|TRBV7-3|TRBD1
TGTGCCAGCAGCGGAGCAGGGGGCTGGAATGAGCAGTTCTTC
CASSGAGGWNEQFF
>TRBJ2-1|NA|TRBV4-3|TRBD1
TGCGCCAGCAGCCAAGGCCGCGGACAGGGGATGAATGAGCAGTTCTTC
CASSQGRGQGMNEQFF
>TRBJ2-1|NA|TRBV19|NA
TGTGCTATCTCTAGGGGGGATTCCTACAATGAGCAGTTCTTC
CAISRGDSYNEQFF
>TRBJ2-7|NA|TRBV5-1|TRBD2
TGCGCCAGCAGCTTTTTTGCGGGGGAAACCTACGAGCAGTACTTC
CASSFFAGETYEQYF
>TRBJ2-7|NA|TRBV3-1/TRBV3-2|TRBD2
TGTGCCAGCAGCCCTCCCGGGGGGGGCTTCTACGAGCAGTACTTC
CASSPPGGGFYEQYF
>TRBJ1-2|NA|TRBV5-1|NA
TGCGCCAGCACGGGGCAGGGCGGCTACACCTTC
CASTGQGGYTF
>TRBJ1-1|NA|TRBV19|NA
TGTGCCAGTAGTATTCAGGGCGATTACACTGAAGCTTTCTTT
CASSIQGDYTEAFF
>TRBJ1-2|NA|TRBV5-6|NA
TGTGCCAGCAGCTTGGGGCCGCGGGATTATGGCTACACCTTC
CASSLGPRDYGYTF
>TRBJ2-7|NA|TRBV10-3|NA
TGTGCCATCAGTGAAGACAGATCCTACGAGCAGTACTTC
CAISEDRSYEQYF
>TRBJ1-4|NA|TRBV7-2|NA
TGTGCCAGCAGCTCCCCGGGGGGGGCGAGTGAAAAACTGTTTTTT
CASSSPGGASEKLFF
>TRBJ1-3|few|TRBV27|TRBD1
TGTGCCAGCGTCGGGGGACAGCTCTCTGGAAACACCATATATTTT
CASVGGQLSGNTIYF
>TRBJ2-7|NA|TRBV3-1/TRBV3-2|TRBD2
TGTGCCAGCAGCCGGACTAGCGGCGCCCCTTACGAGCAGTACTTC
CASSRTSGAPYEQYF
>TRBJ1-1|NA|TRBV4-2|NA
TGTGCCAGCAGCCAGGAGGAGGGACAAAACACTGAAGCTTTCTTT
CASSQEEGQNTEAFF
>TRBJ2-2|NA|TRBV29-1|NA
TGCAGCGTTAGCAGAGGGGGAGGGGTCACCGGGGAGCTGTTTTTT
CSVSRGGGVTGELFF
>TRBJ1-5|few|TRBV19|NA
TGTGCCAGTAGTATGGAAGGGAGGGGTCAGCCCCAGCATTTT
CASSMEGRGQPQHF
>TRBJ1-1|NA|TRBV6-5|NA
TGTGCCAGCAGTTATTCCTTGACGAACACTGAAGCTTTCTTT
CASSYSLTNTEAFF
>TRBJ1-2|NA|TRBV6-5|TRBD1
TGTGCCAGCAATCAAAGACAGGGATATGGCTACACCTTC
CASNQRQGYGYTF
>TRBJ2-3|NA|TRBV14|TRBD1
TGTGCCAGCAGCCCTCCAGGGGGTACGCAGTATTTT
CASSPPGGTQYF
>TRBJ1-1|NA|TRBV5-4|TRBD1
TGTGCCAGCAGTTCGGGACAGATGAACACTGAAGCTTTCTTT
CASSSGQMNTEAFF
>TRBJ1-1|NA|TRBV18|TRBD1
TGTGCCAGCTCACCACGGGACAGGGGCACTGAAGCTTTCTTT
CASSPRDRGTEAFF
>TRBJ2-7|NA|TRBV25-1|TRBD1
TGTGCCAGCAGTGCCTCACGACAGGGGGGCTACGAGCAGTACTTC
CASSASRQGGYEQYF
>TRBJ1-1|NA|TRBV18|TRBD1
TGTGCCAGTGGGACAGGTACTTACACTGAAGCTTTCTTT
CASGTGTYTEAFF
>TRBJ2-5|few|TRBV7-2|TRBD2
TGTGCCAGCAGCTTAGAGCGGGGGGCTAGGACCCAGTACTTC
CASSLERGARTQYF
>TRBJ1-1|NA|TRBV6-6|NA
TGTGCCAGCAGTAACCAACGGACGGCCTGGGCTGAAGCTTTCTTT
CASSNQRTAWAEAFF
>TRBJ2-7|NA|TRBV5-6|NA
TGTGCCAGCAGCTTGGCATCTTCCGACGAGCAGTACTTC
CASSLASSDEQYF
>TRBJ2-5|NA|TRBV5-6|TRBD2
TGTGCCAGCAGCTTGTATTGGGGGGGAGGAGGATCGGAGACCCAGTACTTC
CASSLYWGGGGSETQYF
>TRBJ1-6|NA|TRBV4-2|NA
TGTGCCAGCAGCCAAGCCCTAGGGGATTCACCCCTCCACTTT
CASSQALGDSPLHF
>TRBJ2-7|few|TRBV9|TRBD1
TGTGCCAGCAGCGTCCGGGACAGGGCCTACGAGCAGTACTTC
CASSVRDRAYEQYF
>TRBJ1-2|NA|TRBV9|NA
TGTGCCAGCAGCGTAGCCGAGGGGAAGCCCTATGGCTACACCTTC
CASSVAEGKPYGYTF
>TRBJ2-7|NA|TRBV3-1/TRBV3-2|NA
TGTGCCAGCAGCCAAGGGCAGGGGAAGCGCTACGAGCAGTACTTC
CASSQGQGKRYEQYF
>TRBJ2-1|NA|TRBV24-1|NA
TGTGCCACCAGTGGGGGGACGCTTGGGGATGAGCAGTTCTTC
CATSGGTLGDEQFF
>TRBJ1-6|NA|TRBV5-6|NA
TGTGCCAGCAGCTTGGGCTCCTATAATTCACCCCTCCACTTT
CASSLGSYNSPLHF
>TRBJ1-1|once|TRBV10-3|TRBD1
TGTGCCATCAGTGAGTCCCCCCGATGGCAGGGGGGCACTGAAGCTTTCTTT
CAISESPRWQGGTEAFF